Each of the 28 T cell receptor beta chains below was sequenced from the same sample in a study of immune evolution from preneoplasia to lung adenocarcinoma. Profiling relied on immunoSEQ multiplex PCR, and the TCRdb table lists in-frame clones only, not all of them. The repertoire holds about 40,000 clones, with roughly 74% as singletons. Sequencing input: FFPE invasive lung adenocarcinoma tissue. All receptors derive from a person aged 55-75 years with lung adenocarcinoma.

The chain uses TRBV4-2 and TRBJ1-1; D perhaps matches TRBD1 (5 bases). Germline V gene sequence: CDR1 LGHNA, CDR2 YNFKEQ. With 3 bases removed from V and 1 base from J, the gap between germline ends came to 9 bases. The CDR3 covers 14 residues. CDR3 nucleotide sequence: TGTGCCAGCAGCCAGAGGGGCCAGAACACTGAAGCTTTCTTT. Residues: CASSQRGQNTEAFF.

The rearrangement uses TRBV7-2 and TRBJ1-2; the D gene is possibly TRBD1 (5 bases). V dropped 1 base and J dropped 7 bases, with 7 bases sitting between them. Germline CDR1 reads SGHTA; CDR2 reads FQGNSA. The CDR3 has 12 amino acids. CDR3 sequence reads: CASSLVQGGYTF. The DNA of the CDR3 is TGTGCCAGCAGCTTAGTTCAGGGTGGCTACACCTTC.

This clone was detected only once. This rearrangement joins TRBV11-2 to TRBJ2-5, with D unresolved. V was shortened by 1 base and J by 9 bases, with 9 bases between the two germline ends. The CDR3 extends over 12 amino acids. Germline V gene data show CDR1 as SGHAT and CDR2 as FQNNGV. CDR3 region: CASSLGAKAQYF. DNA of the CDR3: TGTGCCAGCAGCTTAGGTGCGAAGGCCCAGTACTTC.

This clone was picked up one time. The chain combines TRBV5-1 with TRBJ2-5; D call uncertain. Germline CDR1 reads SGHRS; CDR2 reads YFSETQ. The CDR3 consists of 12 residues. The ends were cut back, 7 bases at V and 2 bases at J, with 9 bases in the middle. The CDR3 DNA reads TGCGCCAGCGGGCTAGATCAAGAGACCCAGTACTTC. This encodes CASGLDQETQYF. Full variable domain (remainder filled in from reference TRBV5-1 and TRBJ2-5): KAGVTQTPRYLIKTRGQQVTLSCSPISGHRSVSWYQQTPGQGLQFLFEYFSETQRNKGNFPGRFSGRQFSNSRSEMNVSTLELGDSALYLCASGLDQETQYFGPGTRLLVL.

The rearrangement uses TRBV5-1 and TRBJ1-1; D might be TRBD1 (5 bases). The V gene lost 5 bases and the J gene lost 0 bases, with 14 bases spanning the gap. This CDR3 comprises 15 residues. CDR1 and CDR2 (germline): SGHRS, YFSETQ. The chain's CDR3 is CASSSGPGMNTEAFF. DNA of the CDR3: TGCGCCAGCAGTTCAGGGCCGGGGATGAACACTGAAGCTTTCTTT.

Note on this clone: One end of the junction does not line up with germline, which may come from a read error. The V call is TRBV5-4, the J call TRBJ1-1, with D hard to call. Per the germline V gene, CDR1 is SGHNT and CDR2 is YYREEE (reference sequence). The CDR3 consists of 12 residues. CDR3 bases: TGTGCCAGCAGACCCGACGCACTGACTCCCATCTTT. It codes for CASRPDALTPIF.

This clone has a handful of counts. The V and J genes are TRBV30 and TRBJ1-3, with a possible D match to TRBD1 (6 bases). CDR1 and CDR2 (germline): GTSNPN, SVGIG (reference sequence). Between the trimmed V and J ends, which lost 4 bases and 2 bases, there was a span of 6 bases. The CDR3 is 12 amino acids. CDR3 sequence: CAWNRAGNTIYF. The CDR3 DNA reads as TGTGCCTGGAACAGGGCTGGAAACACCATATATTTT.

This chain joins TRBV18 and TRBJ1-5; D may be TRBD1 (6 bases). The CDR3 extends over 13 amino acids. The germline CDR1 and CDR2 sequences are KGHSH and LQKENI. The V gene lost 4 bases and the J gene lost 11 bases, with 15 bases spanning the gap. The CDR3 nucleotides are TGTGCCAGCTCACGAACAGGGAAGGAGTCCCAGCATTTT. This sequence encodes CASSRTGKESQHF.

This clone is deemed medium-sized. The same CDR3 can be traced to other DNA sequences in this sample. The chain joins TRBV2 to TRBJ1-5; D is unresolved. Germline lookup yields CDR1 SNHLY and CDR2 FYNNEI. This CDR3 has 13 amino acids. The ends were cut back, 6 bases at V and 0 bases at J, with 6 bases in the middle. DNA for the CDR3: TGTGCCAGCAGCGGAGATAGCAATCAGCCCCAGCATTTT. Translation: CASSGDSNQPQHF. Full variable domain (outside the CDR3, taken from reference TRBV2 and TRBJ1-5): EPEVTQTPSHQVTQMGQEVILRCVPISNHLYFYWYRQILGQKVEFLVSFYNNEISEKSEIFDDQFSVERPDGSNFTLKIRSTKLEDSAMYFCASSGDSNQPQHFGDGTRLSIL.

This chain connects TRBV7-2 to TRBJ2-1, with 8 bases aligning to TRBD2. Germline V gives CDR1 SGHTA, CDR2 FQGNSA. This CDR3 region has 15 residues. The J segment lost 0 bases and the V segment lost 4 bases, leaving 2 bases of the junction unmatched. In DNA, the CDR3 is TGTGCCAGCAGCTCCCTAGCGGGCTCCTACAATGAGCAGTTCTTC. Translating it yields CASSSLAGSYNEQFF. The variable domain in full, with the rest retrieved from reference TRBV7-2 and TRBJ2-1, is GAGVSQSPSNKVTEKGKDVELRCDPISGHTALYWYRQSLGQGLEFLIYFQGNSAPDKSGLPSDRFSAERTGGSVSTLTIQRTQQEDSAVYLCASSSLAGSYNEQFFGPGTRLTVL.

The gene calls are TRBV28 and TRBJ2-5, with a possible D match to TRBD2 (7 bases). From germline, CDR1 is MDHEN and CDR2 SYDVKM. The CDR3 spans 14 residues. Between the trimmed V and J ends, which lost 8 bases and 5 bases, there was a span of 18 bases. The DNA for the CDR3 is TGTGCCAGCTTGGGGGCGGGACTAATCGAGACCCAGTACTTC. Translated: CASLGAGLIETQYF.

This chain links TRBV7-2 with TRBJ2-7; no definite D call. The CDR3 runs to 11 residues. Trimming stripped 7 bases from V and 5 bases from J, with 9 bases between. CDR1 is SGHTA and CDR2 is FQGNSA in the germline V gene. The CDR3 spells CASTETHEQYF. The CDR3 DNA sequence: TGTGCCAGCACCGAAACTCACGAGCAGTACTTC.

This clone was recorded a few times. The chain combines TRBV14 with TRBJ1-1; D perhaps matches TRBD1 (5 bases). V was shortened by 3 bases and J by 11 bases, with 19 bases between the two germline ends. The CDR3 loop spans 14 amino acids. Germline lookup yields CDR1 SGHDN and CDR2 FVKESK. This chain's CDR3 is CASSHLGEGPRAFF. DNA for the CDR3: TGTGCCAGCAGCCACCTCGGGGAGGGGCCTAGGGCTTTCTTT.

V and J are TRBV6-1 and TRBJ2-6, with unresolved D. This CDR3 spans 15 amino acids. V was cut by 1 base and J by 0 bases, with 4 bases left in between. Germline V gene data show CDR1 as MNHNS and CDR2 as SASEGT. CDR3 in amino acids: CASSEGDSGANVLTF. The DNA for the CDR3 is TGTGCCAGCAGTGAAGGGGACTCTGGGGCCAACGTCCTGACTTTC.

V gene TRBV4-1 combines with J gene TRBJ2-1, with D unclear. V gave up 4 bases and J gave up 0 bases, with 10 bases separating them. Germline CDR1 MGHRA, CDR2 YSYEKL. This CDR3 spans 15 amino acids. CDR3 protein: CASSPHQSSYNEQFF. CDR3 in DNA: TGCGCCAGCAGCCCACACCAGAGCTCCTACAATGAGCAGTTCTTC.

The rearrangement uses TRBV5-1 and TRBJ1-4, with TRBD1 matching over 7 bases. The V and J ends lost 2 bases and 5 bases, in that order; junction bases with no gene match: 6. The CDR3 is made up of 15 amino acids. Germline V gives CDR1 SGHRS, CDR2 YFSETQ. The CDR3 sequence is CASSLQGPWNEKLFF. The CDR3 DNA reads TGCGCCAGCAGCTTACAGGGGCCATGGAATGAAAAACTGTTTTTT.

J is TRBJ1-2 and V is TRBV9; no clear D gene. CDR1 SGDLS and CDR2 YYNGEE come from the germline V gene. The ends were cut back, 4 bases at V and 8 bases at J, with 21 bases in the middle. The CDR3 length is 15 residues. The CDR3 coding sequence is TGTGCCAGCAGCCCCGATCCCAGTTCCCCCGGGGGCTACACCTTC. Amino acids: CASSPDPSSPGGYTF.

The J gene is TRBJ2-2, the V gene TRBV21-1; TRBD2 is the table's D call, not checked against the DNA. TRBV21-1 is recorded as a pseudogene. The CDR3 runs 15 residues. The CDR3 is CASSRDGSNTGELFF. The DNA for the CDR3 is TGTGCCAGCTCGAGGGATGGTTCGAACACCGGGGAGCTGTTTTTT.

The chain employs TRBV6-5 and TRBJ2-7; 8 bases align to TRBD1. Germline-derived CDR1 and CDR2 are MNHEY and SVGAGI. V dropped 2 bases and J dropped 6; count of bases not matched to a gene: 9. CDR3 length: 15 residues. CDR3 sequence (DNA): TGTGCCAGCAGTTACCAGAAGGGTCAGGGGGCCGAGCAGTACTTC. Translating gives CASSYQKGQGAEQYF.

The chain employs TRBV2 and TRBJ2-3, with D perhaps given as TRBD1 or TRBD2 (5 bases each). Germline assignment: CDR1 SNHLY and CDR2 FYNNEI. Trimming pared 10 bases from V and 0 bases from J, leaving 14 bases between. CDR3 size: 14 residues. CDR3 coding DNA: TGTGCCAACGACCGGGACCCTAGCACAGATACGCAGTATTTT. Encoded protein: CANDRDPSTDTQYF.

The gene calls are TRBV7-9 and TRBJ2-3, with D maybe TRBD1 (6 bases). This CDR3 has 17 residues. With 5 bases removed from V and 1 base from J, the gap between germline ends came to 19 bases. Germline values: CDR1 SEHNR, CDR2 FQNEAQ (reference sequence). The CDR3 nucleotides are TGTGCCAGCAGCCCTCGGCGACAGGTTTCGGGCACAGATACGCAGTATTTT. Translation gives CASSPRRQVSGTDTQYF. The whole variable domain, filled in from reference TRBV7-9 and TRBJ2-3, reads DTGVSQNPRHKITKRGQNVTFRCDPISEHNRLYWYRQTLGQGPEFLTYFQNEAQLEKSRLLSDRFSAERPKGSFSTLEIQRTEQGDSAMYLCASSPRRQVSGTDTQYFGPGTRLTVL.

This clone has just one count. The chain's CDR3 is CASKPVGTGNQPQHF. The CDR3 nucleotides read TGTGCCAGCAAACCTGTGGGGACAGGAAATCAGCCCCAGCATTTT. The chain is built from TRBV6-5 and TRBJ1-5, with 8 bases aligning to TRBD1. CDR1 and CDR2 from the germline V gene are MNHEY and SVGAGI. V trimming: 7 bases; J trimming: 4 bases; junction bases outside the gene matches: 9. The CDR3 has 15 residues.

Remarks on this clone: The germline gene is not matched at one end of the junction; a read error may be the cause. This rearrangement joins TRBV7-7 to TRBJ2-1; 9 bases agree with TRBD2. The CDR3 is 15 residues long. Germline CDR1 SSHAT, CDR2 FNYEAQ (reference sequence). Written as DNA, the CDR3 is TGTGCTAGCAGCTCGGGACTAGCCTCCTACAATGAGCAGTTCTTC. Amino acid sequence: CASSSGLASYNEQFF.

This clone was seen a handful of times. The gene calls are TRBV28 and TRBJ2-2; 15 bases line up with TRBD2. In germline, CDR1 is MDHEN, CDR2 SYDVKM. The CDR3 contains 17 residues. V trimming: 8 bases; J trimming: 4 bases; junction bases outside the gene matches: 8. The CDR3 is CASRGTSGRIFTGELFF. CDR3 nucleotide sequence: TGTGCCAGCCGAGGGACTAGCGGGAGGATTTTCACCGGGGAGCTGTTTTTT.

V usage is TRBV21-1 and J usage is TRBJ2-3; the table's D call, TRBD1, was not checked against the DNA. TRBV21-1 is reported as a pseudogene. The CDR3 is 16 residues long. The CDR3 loop reads CASRDSSGSTVRAQYF. CDR3 DNA sequence: TGTGCCAGCAGGGACAGTTCAGGGTCGACAGTTCGGGCGCAGTATTTT.

The chain joins TRBV7-2 to TRBJ2-7; 7 bases agree with TRBD1. The CDR3 consists of 13 residues. Germline loops: CDR1 SGHTA, CDR2 FQGNSA. The trim removed 5 bases at V and 6 bases at J, leaving 7 bases unmatched. In nucleotides, the CDR3 is TGTGCCAGCAGCCAAAATAGGGGGCTCGAGCAGTACTTC. Translating it yields CASSQNRGLEQYF.

The J gene is TRBJ1-4, the V gene TRBV28; D gene unclear. The CDR3 has 16 residues. Germline loops: CDR1 MDHEN, CDR2 SYDVKM. V was trimmed by 1 base and J by 4 bases, leaving 13 bases between them. CDR3 bases: TGTGCCAGCAGTTTATATACGGGTGGCTTTAATGAAAAACTGTTTTTT. As protein: CASSLYTGGFNEKLFF.

This clone is medium-sized within its sample. This specimen includes other DNA sequences encoding the same CDR3. The chain carries TRBV6-5 and TRBJ1-5; maybe TRBD1 (6 bases). The germline V gene encodes CDR1 MNHEY and CDR2 SVGAGI. The V and J ends lost 5 bases and 3 bases respectively, with 11 bases between them. The CDR3 is 14 residues long. CDR3 amino acids: CASSPDSFNQPQHF. In DNA, the CDR3 is TGTGCCAGCAGTCCGGACAGCTTCAATCAGCCCCAGCATTTT.